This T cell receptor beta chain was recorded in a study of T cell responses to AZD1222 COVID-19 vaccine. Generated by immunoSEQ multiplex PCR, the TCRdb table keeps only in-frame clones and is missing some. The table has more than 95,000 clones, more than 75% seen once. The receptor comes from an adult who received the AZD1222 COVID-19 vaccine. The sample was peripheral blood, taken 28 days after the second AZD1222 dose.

The CDR3 sequence is CASSYARWDEQYF. In DNA form, the CDR3 reads TGTGCCAGCAGTTACGCGCGCTGGGACGAGCAGTACTTC. The chain is built from TRBV27 and TRBJ2-7, with no clear D. The CDR3 spans 13 residues. Germline V gene lookup returns CDR1 MNHEY and CDR2 SMNVEV (reference sequence). V was shortened by 4 bases and J by 5 bases, with 12 bases between the two germline ends.